A selection of T cell receptor beta chains follows, all from one sample in a study of blood T cell repertoires in COVID-19. Assay: immunoSEQ multiplex PCR; the TCRdb copy retains only in-frame clones and omits some. The data show approximately 91,000 clones, 87% seen once. Sequencing used peripheral blood. The source of these receptors is a man in his 70s with acute or convalescent COVID-19. Both conserved end residues are part of each CDR3. D genes are given only for firm matches. Rows give clone size only sometimes, using once, few, many, or a class for an expanded clone.

D | J | size | V | DNA | CDR3
TRBD1 | TRBJ1-2 | . | TRBV6-6 | TGTGCCAGCAGTTACGACAAGGGACAGGGCTATGGCTACACCTTC | CASSYDKGQGYGYTF
TRBD2 | TRBJ2-1 | . | TRBV28 | TGTGCCAGCAGTTTGACTAGCGGGGGCAATGAGCAGTTCTTC | CASSLTSGGNEQFF
TRBD1 | TRBJ1-2 | . | TRBV5-1 | TGCGCCAGCAGCTTTACAGGGGCGAGTGGCTACACCTTC | CASSFTGASGYTF
. | TRBJ2-3 | . | TRBV9 | TGTGCCAGCAGCTATCTGGGCAGGACAGATACGCAGTATTTT | CASSYLGRTDTQYF
. | TRBJ2-4 | . | TRBV14 | TGTGCCAGCAGCCAGGGGGACTGGGACATTCAGTACTTC | CASSQGDWDIQYF
. | TRBJ2-7 | . | TRBV19 | TGTGCCAGTAGTATAGCAACTAGCCCTTTCTCCTACGAGCAGTACTTC | CASSIATSPFSYEQYF
. | TRBJ2-1 | . | TRBV5-1 | TGCGCCAGCAGCTTTCCAGGGATAGTAAACAATGAGCAGTTCTTC | CASSFPGIVNNEQFF
TRBD1 | TRBJ1-5 | . | TRBV6-5 | TGTGCCAGCAGAGCGACAGGGGGCCATCAGCCCCAGCATTTT | CASRATGGHQPQHF
. | TRBJ2-1 | . | TRBV2 | TGTGCCAGCAGTGAAGGGGCAGGGGTCTGGAATGAGCAGTTCTTC | CASSEGAGVWNEQFF
TRBD1 | TRBJ1-1 | few | TRBV14 | TGTGCCAGCAGCCAGAAAAACAGGGGAAGGAACACTGAAGCTTTCTTT | CASSQKNRGRNTEAFF
TRBD1 | TRBJ1-2 | . | TRBV7-2 | TGTGCCAGCAGCCCGAGGACAGGGGGCTATGGCTACACCTTC | CASSPRTGGYGYTF
TRBD2 | TRBJ2-3 | few | TRBV11-3 | TGTGCCAGCAGCTTAGGGACTAGCGGGGAAAGCGATACGCAGTATTTT | CASSLGTSGESDTQYF
. | TRBJ1-1 | . | TRBV5-8 | TGTGCCAGCAGCACCCCTTCGGCCGGACTTTTGACGAAGGAAGCTTTCTTT | CASSTPSAGLLTKEAFF
. | TRBJ1-1 | . | TRBV19 | TGTGCCAGTAGATCACAAGGCCCCGGGGGGACTGAAGCTTTCTTT | CASRSQGPGGTEAFF
. | TRBJ2-2 | . | TRBV7-3 | TGTGCCAGCAGCTTATGGACAGCCAACACCGGGGAGCTGTTTTTT | CASSLWTANTGELFF
TRBD1 | TRBJ1-6 | . | TRBV7-2 | TGTGCCAGCAGCTCCGGGACAGGAAATAATTCACCCCTCCACTTT | CASSSGTGNNSPLHF